The 26 T cell receptor beta chains given below trace back to one sample, sequenced in a study of T cell responses to AZD1222 COVID-19 vaccine. The method was immunoSEQ multiplex PCR; TCRdb's version includes in-frame clones alone and lacks a portion of them. The sample holds some 180,000 clones, around 92% seen once. The sample was peripheral blood, taken on day 0 of AZD1222 vaccination. These receptors were collected from an adult in good health.

Worth noting for this clone: Compared with germline, one end of the junction differs, possibly owing to a read error. This chain links TRBV24-1 with TRBJ1-2; TRBD1 matches 8 bases. Looked up from germline, CDR1 is KGHDR and CDR2 is SFDVKD. The CDR3 totals 22 residues. The CDR3 region has the DNA TGTCCCACCAGTCACAAAACCACGAAACCGGGACAGGCAAGGGAGGGGTATGATGGCTACACCTTC. Translated, it gives CPTSHKTTKPGQAREGYDGYTF.

This chain uses TRBV2 with TRBJ1-1; D not certain. Germline V CDR1 and CDR2: SNHLY, FYNNEI. The CDR3 is made up of 13 amino acids. V lost 3 bases and J 0 bases, leaving 5 bases between the germline ends. For the CDR3, the DNA is TGTGCCAGCAGTGATAAACTGAACACTGAAGCTTTCTTT. Residues: CASSDKLNTEAFF.

This chain links TRBV4-1 with TRBJ1-5, with 9 bases aligning to TRBD1. The germline V gene encodes CDR1 MGHRA and CDR2 YSYEKL. The V gene end was trimmed by 4 bases and the J gene end by 7 bases; junction bases not matched to a gene: 8. CDR3 size: 15 residues. DNA for the CDR3: TGCGCCAGCAGCCCGGGACAGGGCTTGCGCCAGCCCCAGCATTTT. Protein sequence: CASSPGQGLRQPQHF.

This chain joins TRBV19 and TRBJ2-1; 7 bases are a match to TRBD2. The length of the CDR3 is 16 residues. Germline V lookup: CDR1 LNHDA, CDR2 SQIVND (reference sequence). V lost 3 bases, J lost 4 bases, and 9 bases stayed unmatched. In nucleotides, the CDR3 is TGTGCCAGTAGTATCGCGGGGGTTTACGCTTACAATGAGCAGTTCTTC. Translation: CASSIAGVYAYNEQFF. The full variable domain, with the rest looked up from reference TRBV19 and TRBJ2-1, is DGGITQSPKYLFRKEGQNVTLSCEQNLNHDAMYWYRQDPGQGLRLIYYSQIVNDFQKGDIAEGYSVSREKKESFPLTVTSAQKNPTAFYLCASSIAGVYAYNEQFFGPGTRLTVL.

The chain uses TRBV30 and TRBJ1-1; D unclear. CDR3 length: 12 amino acids. Trimming left V 3 bases short and J 6 bases short, with 11 bases between. Per the germline V gene, CDR1 is GTSNPN and CDR2 is SVGIG (reference sequence). This CDR3 reads CAWRPIYSEAFF. CDR3 in DNA: TGTGCCTGGAGGCCCATATACTCTGAAGCTTTCTTT.

The rearrangement links TRBV6-5 to TRBJ2-1; 10 bases fit TRBD1. V lost 4 bases, J lost 8 bases, and 8 bases stayed unmatched. The germline V gene has CDR1 MNHEY and CDR2 SVGAGI. This CDR3 comprises 15 residues. The CDR3 region has the DNA TGTGCCAGCAGTTCGCCGGGACAGGGGACCCATGAGCAGTTCTTC. Translating gives CASSSPGQGTHEQFF.

The table lists this clone with many counts. This sequence joins TRBV2 and TRBJ1-6, with D perhaps matching TRBD1 (6 bases). The germline gives CDR1 SNHLY, CDR2 FYNNEI. The CDR3 has 17 amino acids. V lost 6 bases to trimming and J lost 0 bases, with 15 bases between them. This CDR3 is CASSTGHSSSYNSPLHF. In DNA, the CDR3 is TGTGCCAGCAGCACGGGACATTCAAGCTCCTATAATTCACCCCTCCACTTT.

The V call is TRBV7-3, the J call TRBJ2-5; D is uncertain. The germline gives CDR1 SGHTA, CDR2 FQGTGA. V was pared by 5 bases and J by 5 bases, with 15 bases between. The CDR3 spans 14 residues. As DNA, the CDR3 is TGTGCCAGCAGCCCCGGACCAGAACGGGAGACCCAGTACTTC. Its translation: CASSPGPERETQYF. Full variable domain (outside the CDR3, taken from reference TRBV7-3 and TRBJ2-5): GAGVSQTPSNKVTEKGKYVELRCDPISGHTALYWYRQSLGQGPEFLIYFQGTGAADDSGLPNDRFFAVRPEGSVSTLKIQRTERGDSAVYLCASSPGPERETQYFGPGTRLLVL.

This clone was seen just once. This sequence joins TRBV7-2 and TRBJ2-5; D possibly matches TRBD1 or TRBD2 (6 bases each). Germline values: CDR1 SGHTA, CDR2 FQGNSA. V lost 2 bases and J lost 0, with 13 bases in between. The CDR3 loop spans 16 amino acids. CDR3 bases: TGTGCCAGCAGCTTATGGGGGGCCCCCAACCAAGAGACCCAGTACTTC. It yields the protein CASSLWGAPNQETQYF.

V and J are TRBV5-4 and TRBJ1-4; perhaps TRBD1 as D (5 bases). V lost 4 bases and J 7 bases, leaving 20 bases between the germline ends. The CDR3 sequence is 16 residues long. Per germline, CDR1 SGHNT and CDR2 YYREEE (reference sequence). For the CDR3, the DNA is TGTGCCAGCAGCCTGGGGGGTGGTAGGATCGGTGAAAAACTGTTTTTT. It translates to CASSLGGGRIGEKLFF.

The chain employs TRBV19 and TRBJ1-1; D gene unclear. V was pared by 7 bases and J by 6 bases, with 18 bases between. CDR3 length equals 14 residues. Germline assignment: CDR1 LNHDA and CDR2 SQIVND (reference sequence). CDR3 in amino acids: CASTNPGRVPEAFF. The DNA of the CDR3 is TGTGCCAGTACCAACCCAGGTAGGGTTCCTGAAGCTTTCTTT.

The rearrangement uses TRBV6-4 and TRBJ1-1; D ambiguous. CDR1 MRHNA and CDR2 SNTAGT come from the germline V gene. V dropped 2 bases and J dropped 1 base, with 5 bases sitting between them. The CDR3 runs 13 residues. CDR3 DNA sequence: TGTGCCAGCAGTGACAGGCCGAACACTGAAGCTTTCTTT. Translated: CASSDRPNTEAFF.

J is TRBJ2-2 and V is TRBV27; weak D call: TRBD1 (5 bases). Trimming left V 3 bases short and J 11 bases short, with 13 bases between. CDR3 length: 13 residues. Germline V gene data show CDR1 as MNHEY and CDR2 as SMNVEV (reference sequence). The CDR3 bases are TGTGCCAGCAGTTTTTTCAGGGCTAGAGAGCTGTTTTTT. Its protein is CASSFFRARELFF.

The chain couples TRBV19 to TRBJ1-2, with 10 bases aligning to TRBD1. The germline V gene encodes CDR1 LNHDA and CDR2 SQIVND (reference sequence). V was pared by 5 bases and J by 4 bases, with 1 base of the junction left unmatched. This CDR3 has 13 residues. The CDR3 region is CASSGTGVYGYTF. The CDR3 nucleotides read TGTGCCAGTAGTGGGACAGGGGTCTATGGCTACACCTTC.

The chain has TRBV5-6 and TRBJ1-2, with 7 bases fitting TRBD1. Germline CDR1 is SGHDT and CDR2 is YYEEEE. After removal of 5 bases from V and 4 bases from J, the junction contained 2 bases not matched to a gene. The CDR3 is 12 residues long. CDR3 in amino acids: CASSSGGYGYTF. As DNA, the CDR3 is TGTGCCAGCAGTTCAGGGGGCTATGGCTACACCTTC.

The V and J genes are TRBV19 and TRBJ2-7; tentative D call: TRBD1 (6 bases). This CDR3 is built from 13 residues. Germline loops: CDR1 LNHDA, CDR2 SQIVND (reference sequence). Between the trimmed V and J ends, which lost 5 bases and 6 bases, there was a span of 14 bases. The CDR3 DNA reads TGTGCCAGTAGTCTCGGGCAGGGGCGCGAGCAGTACTTC. Translated, it gives CASSLGQGREQYF.

V is TRBV7-3 and J is TRBJ2-3; possible D gene TRBD2, 6 bases. Germline CDR1 SGHTA, CDR2 FQGTGA. The CDR3 has 13 residues. V shed 5 bases and J shed 0 bases, with 6 bases lying between them. The CDR3 DNA sequence: TGTGCCAGCAGCGCGGGAAGCACAGATACGCAGTATTTT. It translates to CASSAGSTDTQYF.

This rearrangement joins TRBV5-4 to TRBJ2-1; a possible D gene is TRBD2 (7 bases). V lost 1 base and J lost 0, with 14 bases in between. This CDR3 is 17 amino acids long. Germline CDR1 and CDR2: SGHNT and YYREEE (reference sequence). This chain's CDR3 is CASSLWAGATSYNEQFF. In DNA, the CDR3 is TGTGCCAGCAGCTTGTGGGCGGGGGCAACCTCCTACAATGAGCAGTTCTTC.

The chain links TRBV6-5 to TRBJ2-1; tentative D call: TRBD1 (6 bases). There are 15 residues in the CDR3. The V and J ends lost 5 bases and 0 bases respectively, with 11 bases between them. Germline loops: CDR1 MNHEY, CDR2 SVGAGI. The chain's CDR3 is CASSRDKSSYNEQFF. The CDR3 nucleotides read TGTGCCAGCAGTCGGGACAAGAGCTCCTACAATGAGCAGTTCTTC.

The V gene is TRBV2, the J gene TRBJ1-2; tentative D call: TRBD1 (5 bases). CDR1 SNHLY and CDR2 FYNNEI come from the germline V gene. CDR3 length equals 11 residues. The V end was cut by 5 bases, the J end by 8 bases, with 9 bases between. The CDR3 DNA reads as TGTGCCAGCAGTCCGAGGGGCGGCTACACCTTC. Residues: CASSPRGGYTF.

V is TRBV7-9 and J is TRBJ1-2; D may be TRBD1 (6 bases). Looked up from germline, CDR1 is SEHNR and CDR2 is FQNEAQ (reference sequence). V gave up 5 bases and J gave up 6 bases, with 13 bases separating them. CDR3 size: 13 residues. The CDR3 coding sequence is TGTGCCAGCAGCATGCCTCCAGGGGATGGCTACACCTTC. Translated, it gives CASSMPPGDGYTF.

V and J are TRBV11-2 and TRBJ2-1; the D is unclear. CDR3 length equals 12 residues. Germline V gene lookup returns CDR1 SGHAT and CDR2 FQNNGV. With 3 bases removed from V and 9 bases from J, the gap between germline ends came to 9 bases. The DNA for the CDR3 is TGTGCCAGCAGCTTTCTGGACCTTGAGCAGTTCTTC. Encoded protein: CASSFLDLEQFF.

The chain joins TRBV2 to TRBJ2-7; D might be TRBD1 (7 bases). The germline V and J ends were trimmed by 2 bases and 9 bases, with 20 bases remaining between them. CDR3 size: 15 residues. Germline values: CDR1 SNHLY, CDR2 FYNNEI. CDR3 sequence reads: CASSEWGRGATGQYF. CDR3 in DNA: TGTGCCAGCAGTGAATGGGGCAGGGGGGCTACGGGGCAGTACTTC.

The chain couples TRBV5-6 to TRBJ2-7; 11 bases are shared with TRBD1. This CDR3 spans 13 amino acids. The V gene end was trimmed by 5 bases and the J gene end by 7 bases; junction bases not matched to a gene: 5. Germline V gene lookup returns CDR1 SGHDT and CDR2 YYEEEE. CDR3 DNA: TGTGCCAGCAGTGGACAGGGGGCGAGGGAGCAGTACTTC. It specifies CASSGQGAREQYF.

The V gene is TRBV12-3 or TRBV12-4, the J gene TRBJ1-5, with no clear D. The CDR3 covers 13 residues. V lost 3 bases and J 2 bases, leaving 5 bases between the germline ends. This CDR3 reads CASSFSGNQPQHF. The CDR3 DNA reads TGTGCCAGCAGTTTCTCGGGCAATCAGCCCCAGCATTTT.

The chain links TRBV7-2 to TRBJ2-7; 11 bases match TRBD2. This CDR3 has 16 residues. With V trimmed by 5 bases and J by 6 bases, 12 bases remained unmatched. Germline CDR1 is SGHTA and CDR2 is FQGNSA. The CDR3 DNA sequence: TGTGCCAGCAGCCCCCTCGGGCGACTAGCGGGGACCGAGCAGTACTTC. Protein product: CASSPLGRLAGTEQYF.